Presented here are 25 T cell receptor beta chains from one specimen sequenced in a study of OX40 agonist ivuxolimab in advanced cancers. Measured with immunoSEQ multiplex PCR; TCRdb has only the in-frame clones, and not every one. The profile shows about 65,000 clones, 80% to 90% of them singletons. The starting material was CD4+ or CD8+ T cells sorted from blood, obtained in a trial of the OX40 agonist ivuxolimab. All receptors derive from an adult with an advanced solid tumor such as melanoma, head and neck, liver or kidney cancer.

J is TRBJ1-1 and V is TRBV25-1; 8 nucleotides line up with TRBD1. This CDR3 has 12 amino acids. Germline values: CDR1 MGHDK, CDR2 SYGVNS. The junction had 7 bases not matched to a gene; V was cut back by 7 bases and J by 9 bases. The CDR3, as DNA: TGTGCCAGCAAACAGGGGGAGGTAAAAGCTTTCTTT. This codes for CASKQGEVKAFF.

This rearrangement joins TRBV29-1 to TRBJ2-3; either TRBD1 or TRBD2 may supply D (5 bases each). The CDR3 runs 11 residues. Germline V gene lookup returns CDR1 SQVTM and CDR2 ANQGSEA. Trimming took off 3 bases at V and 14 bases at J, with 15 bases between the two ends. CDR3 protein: CSVEDAGTGYF. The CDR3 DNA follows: TGCAGCGTTGAGGATGCCGGGACGGGGTATTTT.

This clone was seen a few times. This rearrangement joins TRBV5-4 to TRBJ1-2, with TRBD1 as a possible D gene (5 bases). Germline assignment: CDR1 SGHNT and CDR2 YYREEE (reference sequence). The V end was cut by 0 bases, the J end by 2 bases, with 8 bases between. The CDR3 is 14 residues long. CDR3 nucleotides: TGTGCCAGCAGCTTGGACAGGAAAAACTATGGCTACACCTTC. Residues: CASSLDRKNYGYTF.

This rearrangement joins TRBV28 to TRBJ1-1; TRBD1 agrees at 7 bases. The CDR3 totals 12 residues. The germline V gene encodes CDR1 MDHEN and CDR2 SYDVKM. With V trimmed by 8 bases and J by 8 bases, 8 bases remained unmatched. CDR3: CASYRGHTEAFF. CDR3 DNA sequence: TGTGCCAGCTACAGGGGCCATACCGAAGCTTTCTTT.

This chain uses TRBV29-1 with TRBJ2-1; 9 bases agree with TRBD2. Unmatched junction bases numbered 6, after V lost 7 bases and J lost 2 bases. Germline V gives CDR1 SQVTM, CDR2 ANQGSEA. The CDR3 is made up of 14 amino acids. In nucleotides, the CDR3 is TGCAGCGCTAGCGGGGTTAACGCCTACAATGAGCAGTTCTTC. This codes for CSASGVNAYNEQFF.

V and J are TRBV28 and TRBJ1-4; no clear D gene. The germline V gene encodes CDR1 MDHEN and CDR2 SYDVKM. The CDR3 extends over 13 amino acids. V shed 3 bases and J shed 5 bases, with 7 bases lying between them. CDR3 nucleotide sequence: TGTGCCAGCAGTTTGGTACAAAATGAAAAACTGTTTTTT. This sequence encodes CASSLVQNEKLFF. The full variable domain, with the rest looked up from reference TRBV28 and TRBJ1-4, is DVKVTQSSRYLVKRTGEKVFLECVQDMDHENMFWYRQDPGLGLRLIYFSYDVKMKEKGDIPEGYSVSREKKERFSLILESASTNQTSMYLCASSLVQNEKLFFGSGTQLSVL.

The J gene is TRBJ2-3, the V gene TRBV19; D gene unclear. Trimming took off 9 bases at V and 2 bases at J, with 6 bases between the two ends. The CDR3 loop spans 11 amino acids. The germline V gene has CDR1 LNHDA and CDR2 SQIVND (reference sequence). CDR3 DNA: TGTGCCAGCCGGAACACAGATACGCAGTATTTT. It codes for CASRNTDTQYF.

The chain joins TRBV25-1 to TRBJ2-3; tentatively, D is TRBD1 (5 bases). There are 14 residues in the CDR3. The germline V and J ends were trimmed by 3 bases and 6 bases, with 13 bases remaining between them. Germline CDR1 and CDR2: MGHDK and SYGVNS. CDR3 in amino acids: CASSEPGNLDTQYF. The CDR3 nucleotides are TGTGCCAGCAGTGAGCCAGGGAACTTGGATACGCAGTATTTT.

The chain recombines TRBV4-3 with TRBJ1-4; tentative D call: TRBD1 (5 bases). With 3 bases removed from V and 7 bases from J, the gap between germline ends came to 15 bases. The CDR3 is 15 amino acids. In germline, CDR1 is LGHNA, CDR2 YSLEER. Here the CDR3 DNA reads TGCGCCAGCAGCCATCTACAGGCTAGGGGTGAAAAACTGTTTTTT. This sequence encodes CASSHLQARGEKLFF.

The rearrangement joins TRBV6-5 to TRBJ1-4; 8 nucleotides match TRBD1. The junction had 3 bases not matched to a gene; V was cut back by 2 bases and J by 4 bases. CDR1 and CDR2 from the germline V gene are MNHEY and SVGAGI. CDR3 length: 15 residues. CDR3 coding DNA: TGTGCCAGCAGTTACGGGGACAGGATTAATGAAAAACTGTTTTTT. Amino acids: CASSYGDRINEKLFF.

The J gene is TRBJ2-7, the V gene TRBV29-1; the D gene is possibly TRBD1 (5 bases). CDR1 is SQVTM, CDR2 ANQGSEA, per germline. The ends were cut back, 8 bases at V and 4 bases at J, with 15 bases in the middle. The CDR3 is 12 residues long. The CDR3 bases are TGCAGCCTGATTGCCGACAGATACGAGCAGTACGTC. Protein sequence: CSLIADRYEQYV.

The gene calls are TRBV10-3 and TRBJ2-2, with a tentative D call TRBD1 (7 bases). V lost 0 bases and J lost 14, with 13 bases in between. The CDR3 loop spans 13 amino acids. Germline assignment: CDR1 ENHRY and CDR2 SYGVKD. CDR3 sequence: CAISESEGAILFF. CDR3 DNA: TGTGCCATCAGTGAGTCGGAGGGGGCTATCCTGTTTTTT.

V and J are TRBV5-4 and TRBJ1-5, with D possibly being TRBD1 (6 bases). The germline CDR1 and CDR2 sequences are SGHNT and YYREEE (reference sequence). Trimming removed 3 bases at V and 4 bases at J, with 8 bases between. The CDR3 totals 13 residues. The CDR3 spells CASSSDSNQPQHF. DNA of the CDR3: TGTGCCAGCAGCTCGGACAGTAATCAGCCCCAGCATTTT.

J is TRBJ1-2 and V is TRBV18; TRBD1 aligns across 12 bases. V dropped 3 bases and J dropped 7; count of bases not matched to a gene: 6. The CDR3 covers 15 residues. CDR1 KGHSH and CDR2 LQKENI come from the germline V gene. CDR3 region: CASSPGTGGVRGYTF. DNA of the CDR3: TGTGCCAGCTCACCCGGGACAGGGGGCGTACGTGGCTACACCTTC.

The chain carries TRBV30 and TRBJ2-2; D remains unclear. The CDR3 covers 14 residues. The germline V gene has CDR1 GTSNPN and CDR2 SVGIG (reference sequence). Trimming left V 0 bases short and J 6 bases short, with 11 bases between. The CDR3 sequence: CAWSVSWMAGELFF. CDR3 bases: TGTGCCTGGAGTGTATCGTGGATGGCCGGGGAGCTGTTTTTT.

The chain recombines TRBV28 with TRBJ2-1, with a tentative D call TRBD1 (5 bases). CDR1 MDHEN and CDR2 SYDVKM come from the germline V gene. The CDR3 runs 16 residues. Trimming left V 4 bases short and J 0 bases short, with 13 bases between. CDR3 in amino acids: CASSSQGASSYNEQFF. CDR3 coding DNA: TGTGCCAGCAGTTCCCAGGGTGCGAGCTCCTACAATGAGCAGTTCTTC.

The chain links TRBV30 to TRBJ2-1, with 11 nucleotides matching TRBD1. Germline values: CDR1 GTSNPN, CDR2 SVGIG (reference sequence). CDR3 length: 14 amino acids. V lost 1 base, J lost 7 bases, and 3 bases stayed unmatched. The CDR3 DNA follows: TGTGCCTGGAGTGGGGACAGGGGGGTAAATGAGCAGTTCTTC. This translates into CAWSGDRGVNEQFF.

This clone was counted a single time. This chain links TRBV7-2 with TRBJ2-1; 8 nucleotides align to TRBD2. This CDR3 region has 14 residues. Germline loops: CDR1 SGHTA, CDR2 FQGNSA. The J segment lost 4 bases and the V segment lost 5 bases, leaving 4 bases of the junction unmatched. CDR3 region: CASSPGLGYNEQFF. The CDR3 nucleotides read TGTGCCAGCAGCCCGGGACTAGGATACAATGAGCAGTTCTTC.

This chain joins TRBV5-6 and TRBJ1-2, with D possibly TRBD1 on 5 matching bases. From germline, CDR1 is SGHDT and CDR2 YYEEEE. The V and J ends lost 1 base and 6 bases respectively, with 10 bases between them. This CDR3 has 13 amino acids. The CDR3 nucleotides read TGTGCCAGCAGCTTGCCCCTCAGGGATGGCTACACCTTC. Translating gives CASSLPLRDGYTF.

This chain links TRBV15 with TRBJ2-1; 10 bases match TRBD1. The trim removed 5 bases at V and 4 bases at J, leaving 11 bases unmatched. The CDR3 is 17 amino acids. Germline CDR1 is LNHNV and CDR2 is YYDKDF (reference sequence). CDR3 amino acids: CATSPGQGRGSYNEQFF. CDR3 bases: TGTGCCACCAGCCCGGGACAGGGGAGAGGGTCGTACAATGAGCAGTTCTTC.

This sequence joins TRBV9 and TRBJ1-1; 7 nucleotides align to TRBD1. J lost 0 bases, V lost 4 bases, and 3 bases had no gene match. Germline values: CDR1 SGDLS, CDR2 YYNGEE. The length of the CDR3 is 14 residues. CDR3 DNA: TGTGCCAGCAGCTCGGGACAGATGAACACTGAAGCTTTCTTT. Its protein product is CASSSGQMNTEAFF.

The CDR3 loop reads CASSPSPVQNTEAFF. CDR3 bases: TGTGCCAGCTCACCAAGCCCGGTACAGAACACTGAAGCTTTCTTT. The chain recombines TRBV18 with TRBJ1-1; D remains ambiguous. Germline CDR1 is KGHSH and CDR2 is LQKENI. V was shortened by 2 bases and J by 1 base, with 11 bases between the two germline ends. This CDR3 is 15 amino acids long.

The CDR3 protein is CASSINVVVGVRTEAFF. Here the CDR3 DNA reads TGTGCCAGTAGTATAAACGTTGTCGTGGGGGTAAGGACTGAAGCTTTCTTT. The chain carries TRBV19 and TRBJ1-1, with D possibly being TRBD1 (5 bases). The CDR3 has 17 residues. Germline V CDR1 and CDR2: LNHDA, SQIVND (reference sequence). V gave up 2 bases and J gave up 5 bases, with 21 bases separating them.

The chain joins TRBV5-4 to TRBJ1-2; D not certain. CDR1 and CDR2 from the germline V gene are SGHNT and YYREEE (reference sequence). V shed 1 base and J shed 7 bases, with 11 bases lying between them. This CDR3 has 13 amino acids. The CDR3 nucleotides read TGTGCCAGCAGCTTGAACCCGGTGGGTGGCTACACCTTC. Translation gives CASSLNPVGGYTF. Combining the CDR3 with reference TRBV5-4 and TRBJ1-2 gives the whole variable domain ETGVTQSPTHLIKTRGQQVTLRCSSQSGHNTVSWYQQALGQGPQFIFQYYREEENGRGNFPPRFSGLQFPNYSSELNVNALELDDSALYLCASSLNPVGGYTFGSGTRLTVV.

The DNA of the CDR3 is TGTGCCAGCAGGGCCGGACTGAAAAACATTCAGTACTTC. It translates to CASRAGLKNIQYF. V and J are TRBV27 and TRBJ2-4; the D gene is possibly TRBD2 (5 bases). Germline V gene sequence: CDR1 MNHEY, CDR2 SMNVEV (reference sequence). The CDR3 has 13 residues. V lost 6 bases to trimming and J lost 4 bases, with 10 bases between them.